The 21 T cell receptor beta chains below all came from one sample that was sequenced in a study of blood T cell repertoires in COVID-19. Using immunoSEQ multiplex PCR, the repertoire was profiled, and TCRdb retains in-frame clones only, with some absent. In the table there are about 68,000 clones, roughly 85% of which are singletons. Sequenced input: peripheral blood. The receptors come from a woman aged 55-69 years with acute or convalescent COVID-19.

There are a few counts of this clone. At one boundary the junction diverges from the germline segment, which might be a read error. V and J are TRBV7-2 and TRBJ2-7; the D gene is possibly TRBD2 (6 bases). This CDR3 contains 15 residues. Germline CDR1 is SGHTA and CDR2 is FQGNSA. CDR3 amino acids: CASSLAPGFPYEQYF. In DNA, the CDR3 is TGTGCCAGCAGCCTAGCGCCAGGGTTCCCCTACGAGCAGTACTTC.

The J gene is TRBJ1-4, the V gene TRBV30; D uncertain. CDR1 is GTSNPN and CDR2 is SVGIG in the germline V gene (reference sequence). The CDR3 extends over 15 amino acids. The V end lost 4 bases, the J end lost 1 base, and 13 bases lay between the germline ends. This chain's CDR3 is CAWNQFAGTNEKLFF. DNA of the CDR3: TGTGCCTGGAATCAGTTCGCGGGAACTAATGAAAAACTGTTTTTT.

The V and J genes are TRBV13 and TRBJ1-6; D gene unclear. Germline lookup yields CDR1 PRHDT and CDR2 FYEKMQ (reference sequence). The CDR3 runs 12 residues. Trimming removed 5 bases from V and 7 bases from J, with 6 bases in between. The CDR3 protein is CASSLVNSPLHF. DNA for the CDR3: TGTGCCAGCAGCCTAGTAAATTCACCCCTCCACTTT.

V is TRBV5-6 and J is TRBJ1-5; D remains ambiguous. Germline CDR1 is SGHDT and CDR2 is YYEEEE. Trimming shortened V by 0 bases and J by 7 bases, and 14 bases separated the two germline ends. The CDR3 contains 15 residues. For the CDR3, the DNA is TGTGCCAGCAGCTTGGCCTCAGCTTGGGAGCAGCCCCAGCATTTT. Its translation: CASSLASAWEQPQHF. The variable domain in full, with the rest retrieved from reference TRBV5-6 and TRBJ1-5, is DAGVTQSPTHLIKTRGQQVTLRCSPKSGHDTVSWYQQALGQGPQFIFQYYEEEERQRGNFPDRFSGHQFPNYSSELNVNALLLGDSALYLCASSLASAWEQPQHFGDGTRLSIL.

This chain connects TRBV6-1 to TRBJ2-1; D not resolved. Germline CDR1 reads MNHNS; CDR2 reads SASEGT. The CDR3 is 14 amino acids. V was trimmed by 2 bases and J by 8 bases, leaving 13 bases between them. In DNA form, the CDR3 reads TGTGCCAGCAGTGAAATAAACTATGGATATGAGCAGTTCTTC. It translates to CASSEINYGYEQFF.

This rearrangement joins TRBV27 to TRBJ2-2, with 7 bases aligning to TRBD2. V trimming: 3 bases; J trimming: 5 bases; junction bases outside the gene matches: 6. Germline-derived CDR1 and CDR2 are MNHEY and SMNVEV (reference sequence). The CDR3 extends over 15 amino acids. CDR3 protein: CASSFGREGTGELFF. CDR3 bases: TGTGCCAGCAGTTTCGGCAGGGAGGGAACCGGGGAGCTGTTTTTT.

The chain uses TRBV19 and TRBJ2-1, with a weak D call TRBD2 (5 bases). CDR1 is LNHDA, CDR2 SQIVND, per germline (reference sequence). The ends were cut back, 2 bases at V and 3 bases at J, with 17 bases in the middle. The CDR3 runs to 17 residues. This CDR3 is CASSISSQRRLYNEQFF. CDR3 sequence (DNA): TGTGCCAGTAGTATAAGTTCTCAGCGGAGACTCTACAATGAGCAGTTCTTC.

This rearrangement joins TRBV21-1 to TRBJ2-7; TRBD1 is taken as the D call from the table, unchecked against the DNA. TRBV21-1 is noted as a pseudogene. The CDR3 loop spans 18 amino acids. CDR3 protein: CASSRRRGAGQGLFEQYF. DNA for the CDR3: TGTGCCAGCAGTAGGCGAAGAGGCGCCGGACAGGGTTTGTTCGAGCAGTACTTC.

This chain links TRBV27 with TRBJ1-5, with D possibly matching TRBD1 (6 bases). Trimming shortened V by 3 bases and J by 4 bases, and 13 bases separated the two germline ends. From germline, CDR1 is MNHEY and CDR2 SMNVEV (reference sequence). The CDR3 runs 15 residues. This CDR3 is CASSLLTGENQPQHF. The CDR3 bases are TGTGCCAGCAGTTTGTTGACAGGAGAGAATCAGCCCCAGCATTTT.

This chain links TRBV7-9 with TRBJ1-1; D not certain. The CDR3 sequence is 12 residues long. V lost 4 bases and J lost 5, with 8 bases in between. Per germline, CDR1 SEHNR and CDR2 FQNEAQ (reference sequence). The CDR3 protein is CASSSGVTEAFF. CDR3 sequence (DNA): TGTGCCAGCAGCTCCGGGGTTACTGAAGCTTTCTTT.

The chain joins TRBV2 to TRBJ2-3, with a tentative D call TRBD2 (6 bases). This CDR3 is built from 14 residues. Germline loops: CDR1 SNHLY, CDR2 FYNNEI. The germline V and J ends were trimmed by 6 bases and 5 bases, with 15 bases remaining between them. CDR3 region: CASRQIGSGDTQYF. DNA of the CDR3: TGTGCCAGCAGGCAAATTGGTAGCGGAGATACGCAGTATTTT.

The chain uses TRBV29-1 and TRBJ1-2; 10 bases are shared with TRBD1. With 0 bases clipped from V and 7 bases from J, the junction kept 5 bases outside the gene matches. Per the germline V gene, CDR1 is SQVTM and CDR2 is ANQGSEA. The CDR3 runs 14 residues. The CDR3 here is CSVEERQGAGGYTF. The CDR3 DNA sequence: TGCAGCGTTGAAGAGAGACAGGGGGCCGGTGGCTACACCTTC.

The chain has TRBV10-2 and TRBJ2-3; no clear D gene. Per germline, CDR1 WSHSY and CDR2 SAAADI. The CDR3 is 14 residues long. The V end was cut by 2 bases, the J end by 4 bases, with 10 bases between. CDR3 region: CASSEIVLSDTQYF. CDR3 nucleotide sequence: TGCGCCAGCAGTGAGATAGTTTTATCAGATACGCAGTATTTT.

The chain recombines TRBV27 with TRBJ1-1, with D perhaps matching TRBD1 (5 bases). The CDR3 is made up of 17 amino acids. V was clipped by 2 bases and J by 4 bases, with 20 bases between them. Germline values: CDR1 MNHEY, CDR2 SMNVEV (reference sequence). The CDR3 bases are TGTGCCAGCAGTTTAGGATCCCTAGCCGGGGGGGTCACTGAAGCTTTCTTT. Encoded protein: CASSLGSLAGGVTEAFF.

The chain combines TRBV27 with TRBJ1-2; 7 nucleotides align to TRBD1. This CDR3 spans 16 amino acids. The trim removed 5 bases at V and 6 bases at J, leaving 15 bases unmatched. Per the germline V gene, CDR1 is MNHEY and CDR2 is SMNVEV (reference sequence). The CDR3 bases are TGTGCCAGCAGTCCTTTCGGACAGGTTCTTGGGCATGGCTACACCTTC. Translating it yields CASSPFGQVLGHGYTF.

The chain joins TRBV3-1 (or the pseudogene TRBV3-2) to TRBJ2-1; 12 bases align to TRBD2. V lost 11 bases and J lost 6; bases outside the gene matches: 11. CDR1 and CDR2 (germline): LGHDT, YNNKEL (reference sequence). This CDR3 is built from 15 residues. The CDR3 here is CAAGLAGGLGNEQFF. The CDR3 coding sequence is TGTGCCGCTGGGCTAGCGGGAGGGCTAGGCAATGAGCAGTTCTTC.

The V and J genes are TRBV7-2 and TRBJ1-6; the D is unclear. This CDR3 has 18 amino acids. Deletions cut 0 bases from V and 3 bases from J, with 15 bases between. Germline CDR1 SGHTA, CDR2 FQGNSA. The CDR3 region is CASSLAIQRSGYNSPLHF. DNA for the CDR3: TGTGCCAGCAGCTTAGCTATTCAGAGATCAGGCTATAATTCACCCCTCCACTTT.

This sequence joins TRBV27 and TRBJ2-1, with 7 bases fitting TRBD1. Germline lookup yields CDR1 MNHEY and CDR2 SMNVEV (reference sequence). The CDR3 is 14 amino acids. Germline trimming cut 5 bases from V and 5 bases from J; bases unmatched to any gene: 6. The CDR3 reads CASSLDRVDNEQFF. CDR3 nucleotide sequence: TGTGCCAGCAGTCTCGACAGGGTAGACAATGAGCAGTTCTTC.

This clone was recorded a few times. The chain employs TRBV6-5 and TRBJ2-5, with 7 positions matching TRBD1. Germline CDR1 reads MNHEY; CDR2 reads SVGAGI. This CDR3 is 15 amino acids long. Losses at the gene ends were 7 bases for V and 5 bases for J; bases not matched to a gene: 13. The DNA for the CDR3 is TGTGCCAGCATGAGACTCCCAGGGGGTACGGAGACCCAGTACTTC. Protein: CASMRLPGGTETQYF.

The rearrangement links TRBV6-5 to TRBJ1-2; no firm D call. This CDR3 region has 14 residues. Between the trimmed V and J ends, which lost 0 bases and 4 bases, there was a span of 9 bases. CDR1 MNHEY and CDR2 SVGAGI come from the germline V gene. CDR3 protein: CASSYSGGPYGYTF. The CDR3 DNA sequence: TGTGCCAGCAGTTACTCCGGAGGGCCCTATGGCTACACCTTC.

The J gene is TRBJ1-5, the V gene TRBV3-1 (or the pseudogene TRBV3-2); tentatively, D is TRBD1 (5 bases). This CDR3 contains 13 residues. Germline CDR1 LGHDT, CDR2 YNNKEL (reference sequence). Trimming took off 4 bases at V and 7 bases at J, with 11 bases between the two ends. The CDR3 loop is CASSPSGGQPQHF. The CDR3 DNA follows: TGTGCCAGCAGCCCAAGCGGGGGACAGCCCCAGCATTTT.